The 8 T cell receptor beta chains below all came from one sample that was sequenced in a study of cytomegalovirus exposure and HLA in healthy donors. Both 60 Vbeta primers and 13 Jbeta primers went into the PCR. Clones were sequenced by immunoSEQ multiplex PCR, and TCRdb holds only the in-frame ones, with some missing. The listing contains fewer than 100,000 clones. Sequencing was done on a sample of PBMCs. Receptors were obtained from a woman between 55 and 75 years old in good health and CMV-seronegative.

The V call is TRBV14, the J call TRBJ2-7, with 9 bases that match TRBD1. The germline V gene has CDR1 SGHDN and CDR2 FVKESK. The V and J ends lost 4 bases and 3 bases, in that order; junction bases with no gene match: 19. The CDR3 totals 19 residues. Here the CDR3 reads CASSRYNVHHRQGGYEQYF. The CDR3 nucleotides are TGTGCCAGCAGCCGTTACAATGTCCACCACCGACAGGGGGGCTACGAGCAGTACTTC.

This chain uses TRBV18 with TRBJ2-7; a weak D match, TRBD2 (6 bases). Germline CDR1 is KGHSH and CDR2 is LQKENI. CDR3 length equals 14 residues. Trimming left V 3 bases short and J 6 bases short, with 15 bases between. The CDR3 DNA reads as TGTGCCAGCTCACCGTCGCTGGGGGGACTCGAGCAGTACTTC. Its translation: CASSPSLGGLEQYF.

CDR3 loop: CASSPPGGTGELFF. The CDR3 nucleotides read TGTGCCAGCAGCCCCCCGGGGGGCACCGGGGAGCTGTTTTTT. The chain combines TRBV7-3 with TRBJ2-2, with 7 bases fitting TRBD2. CDR1 and CDR2 from the germline V gene are SGHTA and FQGTGA. The junction had 4 bases not matched to a gene; V was cut back by 5 bases and J by 4 bases. CDR3 length: 14 amino acids.

The chain couples TRBV4-2 to TRBJ2-3; maybe TRBD1 (6 bases). The CDR3 extends over 18 amino acids. Germline loops: CDR1 LGHNA, CDR2 YNFKEQ. The V end was cut by 2 bases, the J end by 2 bases, with 20 bases between. This chain's CDR3 is CASSQSTTRGSPTDTQYF. For the CDR3, the DNA is TGTGCCAGCAGCCAATCAACAACCAGGGGATCGCCCACAGATACGCAGTATTTT.

This sequence joins TRBV28 and TRBJ1-2; tentatively, D is TRBD1 (5 bases). Germline loops: CDR1 MDHEN, CDR2 SYDVKM. There are 13 residues in the CDR3. V dropped 8 bases and J dropped 0 bases, with 10 bases sitting between them. CDR3 region: CASRSTANYGYTF. DNA for the CDR3: TGTGCCAGCCGATCGACAGCTAACTATGGCTACACCTTC.

This sequence joins TRBV28 and TRBJ2-1; TRBD2 matches 8 bases. V was pared by 5 bases and J by 1 base, with 4 bases of the junction left unmatched. Germline V lookup: CDR1 MDHEN, CDR2 SYDVKM. This CDR3 has 15 amino acids. The CDR3 spells CASSGLAASYNEQFF. The DNA for the CDR3 is TGTGCCAGCAGTGGACTAGCTGCTTCCTACAATGAGCAGTTCTTC.

The chain couples TRBV7-2 to TRBJ2-1, with D maybe TRBD2 (5 bases). This CDR3 comprises 15 residues. V lost 1 base and J 2 bases, leaving 9 bases between the germline ends. CDR1 and CDR2 from the germline V gene are SGHTA and FQGNSA. Here the CDR3 reads CASSLERAPYNEQFF. CDR3 coding DNA: TGTGCCAGCAGCTTAGAGAGGGCCCCCTACAATGAGCAGTTCTTC.

This chain uses TRBV4-3 with TRBJ1-2; tentatively, D is TRBD1 (6 bases). The germline V gene encodes CDR1 LGHNA and CDR2 YSLEER. V was pared by 0 bases and J by 4 bases, with 12 bases between. CDR3 size: 15 residues. The CDR3 spells CASSQDRGRGYGYTF. The DNA for the CDR3 is TGCGCCAGCAGCCAAGACAGGGGACGCGGCTATGGCTACACCTTC.